These 25 T cell receptor beta chains came from one sample sequenced in a study of tumor-infiltrating lymphocytes in primary liver carcinoma. TCR beta cDNA was reverse-transcribed from approximately 0.45 ug of total RNA. The reaction used a constant-region primer and ProtoScript II reverse transcriptase. Libraries of TCR beta came from three nested multiplex PCR rounds with slightly modified ARM-PCR. Primers for the first two PCR rounds were TRBV1-TRBV30 forward primers and a C-beta reverse primer (about 9 cycles per round). TCRdb re-called the multiplex PCR reads with MiXCR, one entry per CDR3 protein. The repertoire consists of some 200,000 distinct CDR3 sequences, with less than 75% occurring once and the leading ten covering around 7.1%. Both blood RNA, taken from unsorted whole blood, and germline DNA were extracted. The sequencing sample was made of peripheral blood. These receptors were taken from a woman aged 55-69 years with primary liver carcinoma and hepatitis B virus infection.

As regards this clonotype: A read error is possible here, since a much larger clone lies one base away. The chain joins TRBV12-3 or TRBV12-4 to TRBJ2-4; D is possibly TRBD1 (5 bases). Trimming left V 0 bases short and J 8 bases short, with 14 bases between. This CDR3 spans 15 amino acids. The CDR3 loop reads CASSLAVFGRDIQYF. The CDR3, as DNA: TGTGCCAGCAGTTTAGCGGTTTTCGGCAGGGACATTCAGTACTTC.

A remark on this clonotype: The junction departs from germline at one end; a sequencing error may be responsible. The rearrangement links TRBV11-3 to TRBJ2-1; TRBD2 agrees at 12 bases. Germline V CDR1 and CDR2: SGHNT, YENEEA. The CDR3 length is 19 residues. This chain's CDR3 is CTSSPGLAGGLWSYNEQFF. CDR3 DNA sequence: TGTACCAGCAGTCCCGGTCTAGCGGGAGGGCTATGGTCCTACAATGAGCAGTTCTTC.

This clonotype was recorded only once. Since no conserved phenylalanine or tryptophan closes the CDR3, a read error is the likely cause. The limits of the CDR3 on the DNA are not certain, so only TCRdb's listed CDR3 is given. This chain uses TRBV11-2 with TRBJ2-7. Germline CDR1 and CDR2: SGHAT and FQNNGV. The CDR3 has 14 amino acids, counting both end residues. Here the CDR3 reads CASSLQGTSYELYS.

A remark on this clonotype: Without the conserved terminal phenylalanine or tryptophan, this CDR3 likely stems from a read error. V usage is TRBV11-2 and J usage is TRBJ2-1, with 9 bases that match TRBD2. Trimming removed 7 bases from V and 6 bases from J; junction bases left unmatched: 13. Germline CDR1 SGHAT, CDR2 FQNNGV. CDR3 size: 16 residues. CDR3 amino acids: CASNILGAGGPNEQFI. The CDR3 DNA follows: TGTGCCAGCAACATATTGGGAGCGGGAGGACCCAATGAGCAGTTCATC.

Notes on this clonotype: One end of the junction does not line up with germline, which may come from a read error. V usage is TRBV4-1 and J usage is TRBJ1-5; D might be TRBD1 (5 bases). Germline CDR1 and CDR2: MGHRA and YSYEKL. The CDR3 covers 17 residues. The CDR3 protein is CASSRTTGGNSIQPQLF. The CDR3 DNA is TGCGCCAGCAGCCGCACCACGGGGGGGAATAGCATTCAACCCCAGCTTTTT.

Concerning this clonotype: This may stem from a read error, because a much larger clone lies one nucleotide away. V usage is TRBV10-3 and J usage is TRBJ2-1, with 8 bases identical to TRBD1. V gave up 3 bases and J gave up 7 bases; unmatched junction bases: 14. Per the germline V gene, CDR1 is ENHRY and CDR2 is SYGVKD. The CDR3 is 17 amino acids. Here the CDR3 DNA reads TGTGCCATCAGTGATCACCCCGGGACAGGAGAAGTGAATGAGCAGTTCTTC. It codes for CAISDHPGTGEVNEQFF.

The chain has TRBV5-4 and TRBJ2-1; possible D gene TRBD2, 5 bases. In germline, CDR1 is SGHNT, CDR2 YYREEE (reference sequence). Deletions cut 3 bases from V and 2 bases from J, with 12 bases between. The length of the CDR3 is 15 residues. For the CDR3, the DNA is TGTGCCAGCAGCTCAGTGGACTTGACCTACAATGAGCAGTTCTTC. Translated, it gives CASSSVDLTYNEQFF.

With regard to this clonotype: This could be a read error, since a much larger clone is one nucleotide away. The genes are TRBV6-5 and TRBJ2-7; D not certain. Trimming cost V 7 bases and J 7 bases, with 23 bases left between them. This CDR3 is built from 15 residues. Germline V CDR1 and CDR2: MNHEY, SVGAGI. The CDR3 DNA follows: TGTGCCAGCAATCCCTCGGGCCAAACTCAAGGAGAGCAGTACTTC. It encodes CASNPSGQTQGEQYF.

As concerns this clonotype: A clone one base away is much larger, so this may be a read error. The chain has TRBV6-5 and TRBJ1-2, with a possible D match to TRBD1 (5 bases). V lost 0 bases and J lost 2, with 7 bases in between. CDR1 and CDR2 from the germline V gene are MNHEY and SVGAGI. The CDR3 extends over 14 amino acids. In DNA, the CDR3 is TGTGCCAGCAGTTACTCGTGGGGGAACTATGGCTACACCTTC. Translated: CASSYSWGNYGYTF.

Comment on this clonotype: A much larger clone differs by one base, so this may be a read error. The chain employs TRBV13 and TRBJ2-7; D not resolved. The CDR3 sequence is 16 residues long. Germline CDR1 and CDR2: PRHDT and FYEKMQ (reference sequence). Here the CDR3 reads CASSSPANPYSYEHYF. For the CDR3, the DNA is TGTGCCAGCAGCTCACCAGCCAATCCGTACTCCTACGAGCATTACTTC.

To note about this clonotype: Mismatch with germline at one junction end may stem from a read error. The rearrangement joins TRBV5-4 to TRBJ2-1; possibly TRBD1 for D (6 bases). Germline CDR1 and CDR2: SGHNT and YYREEE (reference sequence). This CDR3 has 16 residues. CDR3 sequence (DNA): TGTACCAGTAGCCCACCCAGGGCAGGGGTCGGCAATGAGCAGTTCTTC. It codes for CTSSPPRAGVGNEQFF. The whole variable domain, filled in from reference TRBV5-4 and TRBJ2-1, reads ETGVTQSPTHLIKTRGQQVTLRCSSQSGHNTVSWYQQALGQGPQFIFQYYREEENGRGNFPPRFSGLQFPNYSSELNVNALELDDSALYLCTSSPPRAGVGNEQFFGPGTRLTVL.

Notes on this clonotype: A much larger clone lies a single base off, so this may be a read error. This sequence joins TRBV5-4 and TRBJ2-1; 10 bases line up with TRBD2. V was clipped by 3 bases and J by 8 bases; unmatched bases: 11. Germline CDR1 and CDR2: SGHNT and YYREEE (reference sequence). The CDR3 is made up of 16 amino acids. CDR3: CASSSATSGVGDEQFF. The CDR3 DNA reads as TGTGCCAGCAGCTCTGCAACTAGCGGGGTTGGCGATGAGCAGTTCTTC.

About this clonotype itself: A much bigger clone sits one base away, suggesting this may be a read error. Here the CDR3 omits its conserved ending phenylalanine or tryptophan, so a read error is the likely source. The genes are TRBV5-4 and TRBJ2-1; perhaps TRBD1 as D (6 bases). The germline V gene has CDR1 SGHNT and CDR2 YYREEE (reference sequence). The V end lost 2 bases, the J end lost 8 bases, and 17 bases lay between the germline ends. CDR3 length: 15 residues. This CDR3 is CASSLGLAGADEQFL. CDR3 DNA: TGTGCCAGCAGCTTAGGCCTAGCAGGGGCGGATGAGCAGTTCTTA.

This clonotype was picked up a small number of times. Given a much more abundant clone one base away, this may be a read error. The chain links TRBV6-5 to TRBJ1-5, with a possible D match to TRBD1 (5 bases). This CDR3 comprises 12 residues. Germline V CDR1 and CDR2: MNHEY, SVGAGI. The CDR3 DNA reads as TGTGCCAGCAGGGGGGGGAATCAGTCCCAGCATTTT. It codes for CASRGGNQSQHF.

On this clonotype itself: A read error is possible here, since a much larger clone lies one base away. The chain joins TRBV6-6 to TRBJ2-3, with D possibly TRBD2 on 6 matching bases. Germline lookup yields CDR1 MNHNY and CDR2 SVGAGI (reference sequence). The CDR3 is 18 residues long. Here the CDR3 DNA reads TGTGCCTGCAGTAAAGGCGGGACTCGGGGGACTAGCACAGATACGCAGTATTTT. Amino acid sequence: CACSKGGTRGTSTDTQYF.

With respect to this clonotype: Given a much more abundant clone one base away, this may be a read error. CDR3 bases: TGTGCCAGCAGCACGCGGACTAGCGGTAACAATGAGCAGTTCTTC. This gives the protein CASSTRTSGNNEQFF. The genes are TRBV5-5 and TRBJ2-1; 10 bases fit TRBD2. The CDR3 is 15 residues long. Germline trimming cut 4 bases from V and 5 bases from J; bases unmatched to any gene: 6. Germline-derived CDR1 and CDR2 are SGHKS and YYEKEE (reference sequence).

As regards this clonotype: A read error may be the cause here, since a much bigger clone is one base away. V usage is TRBV6-1 and J usage is TRBJ2-7, with 9 nucleotides matching TRBD2. This CDR3 has 15 amino acids. Germline assignment: CDR1 MNHNS and CDR2 SASEGT. The CDR3 nucleotides are TGTGCCAGCAGCTATAGCGGGAGCCCCTCCTACGAGAAGTACTTC. Translated: CASSYSGSPSYEKYF.

This chain links TRBV12-5 with TRBJ1-1, with D possibly being TRBD1 (5 bases). The CDR3 contains 16 residues. With 6 bases removed from V and 0 bases from J, the gap between germline ends came to 17 bases. Germline CDR1 is LGHNT and CDR2 is FRNRAP. The CDR3 spells CASGPRTSEMNTEAFF. The CDR3 region has the DNA TGTGCTAGTGGACCAAGGACATCGGAGATGAACACTGAAGCTTTCTTT.

The rearrangement joins TRBV24-1 to TRBJ2-3; possible D gene TRBD2, 6 bases. V was cut by 5 bases and J by 4 bases, with 18 bases left in between. Germline CDR1 reads KGHDR; CDR2 reads SFDVKD. The CDR3 loop spans 16 amino acids. The CDR3 region has the DNA TGTGCCACCAGTGTCAAGGTGACGGGAGTAGCAGATACGCAGTATTTT. It encodes CATSVKVTGVADTQYF.

This clonotype was recorded a few times. This could be a read error, since a much larger clone is one nucleotide away. This chain connects TRBV29-1 to TRBJ2-7; D remains ambiguous. Trimming cost V 7 bases and J 0 bases, with 13 bases left between them. The CDR3 consists of 13 residues. Germline V gene data show CDR1 as SQVTM and CDR2 as ANQGSEA. Written as DNA, the CDR3 is TGCAGCGCCTTCGGGTGCCTCTCCTACGAGCAGTACTTC. Protein: CSAFGCLSYEQYF.

Turning to this clonotype: Here the CDR3 omits its conserved ending phenylalanine or tryptophan, so a read error is the likely source. The genes are TRBV30 and TRBJ2-7; tentatively, D is TRBD2 (6 bases). V was pared by 3 bases and J by 8 bases, with 23 bases between. The CDR3 consists of 15 residues. Germline lookup yields CDR1 GTSNPN and CDR2 SVGIG (reference sequence). CDR3 nucleotide sequence: TGTGCCTGGAGCCCTAGGGTGTTCGGGGGAGCCAAGCAGTACCTC. Encoded protein: CAWSPRVFGGAKQYL.

In this sample, this clonotype turned up a few times. One end of the junction varies from germline; a read error may be responsible. The CDR3 nucleotides are TGTGCCGGCAGCTTGCATAATTCACCCCTCCACTTT. Its translation: CAGSLHNSPLHF. The chain combines TRBV5-5 with TRBJ1-6; D gene unclear. This CDR3 has 12 residues. The germline V gene has CDR1 SGHKS and CDR2 YYEKEE (reference sequence). The variable domain in full, with the rest retrieved from reference TRBV5-5 and TRBJ1-6, is DAGVTQSPTHLIKTRGQQVTLRCSPISGHKSVSWYQQVLGQGPQFIFQYYEKEERGRGNFPDRFSARQFPNYSSELNVNALLLGDSALYLCAGSLHNSPLHFGNGTRLTVT.

The V and J genes are TRBV6-1 and TRBJ1-2, with D maybe TRBD1 (6 bases). Germline CDR1 MNHNS, CDR2 SASEGT. V lost 0 bases and J 6 bases, leaving 11 bases between the germline ends. The CDR3 length is 14 residues. For the CDR3, the DNA is TGTGCCAGCAGTGAAGCGCGGGGGGCGGATGGCTACACCTTC. Translated, it gives CASSEARGADGYTF.

This clonotype was counted ten times or more. CDR3 sequence reads: CASSPGGRGNTIYF. DNA of the CDR3: TGTGCCAGCAGCCCCGGGGGGCGAGGAAACACCATATATTTT. V is TRBV11-2 and J is TRBJ1-3; D might be TRBD1 (6 bases). Germline V lookup: CDR1 SGHAT, CDR2 FQNNGV. V lost 5 bases, J lost 4 bases, and 12 bases lay in between. This CDR3 spans 14 amino acids.

The V call is TRBV11-1, the J call TRBJ2-1; D gene ambiguous. This CDR3 is built from 14 residues. The V and J ends lost 7 bases and 4 bases respectively, with 14 bases between them. Germline-derived CDR1 and CDR2 are SGHAT and FQDESV (reference sequence). The CDR3, as DNA: TGTGCCAGCAACACCTCGGGCCCATACAATGAGCAGTTCTTC. It encodes CASNTSGPYNEQFF.